Sequencing of this T cell receptor beta chain was carried out in a study of blood T cell repertoires in COVID-19. Study at large: Spain, Italy and the United States supplied samples that represented acute and convalescent COVID-19. T cells, B-cell-depleted T cells, or PBMCs provided the cDNA or gDNA that served as material.

The study drew participants aged about 18 to 89 years from around 24 US areas. Under the authors' procedure: Quantification of nucleated cells was approximated via reference gene primer amplification. Profiled with immunoSEQ multiplex PCR; TCRdb holds only in-frame clones, not every one. V, J and clone size derive from that table, while D and trimming were established from the DNA sequence. This table holds about 250,000 clones, about nine tenths found once. The CDR3 sequence is 13 residues long. Trimming removed 6 bases at V and 7 bases at J, with 10 bases between. From germline, CDR1 is MNHNY and CDR2 SVGAGI (reference sequence).

The chain employs TRBV6-6 and TRBJ1-6; D uncertain. Specimen: PBMCs or T cells enriched from blood (not recorded which). The clonotype was recovered from a young woman with acute COVID-19. CDR3 residues: CASSGTVNSPLHF. The CDR3 bases are TGTGCCAGCAGCGGCACAGTGAATTCACCCCTCCACTTT.